These T cell receptor beta chains were read from a single sample in a study of blood T cells in healthy people across ages. TCRdb reprocessed the 5' RACE reads via MiXCR and lists one record per CDR3 protein. The sample shows approximately 800,000 distinct CDR3 sequences, around 62% of them seen only once. The sample taken for sequencing was blood. The receptors stem from a man aged 30-40 years in good health. Both conserved end residues are part of each CDR3. The order of the fields is CDR3 length, V gene, J gene, clone size, D gene, CDR3 protein. D genes are given only for firm matches. Expanded clones get a size class; other rows say once, few or many, or leave the size out.

len: 12; v_gene: TRBV27; j_gene: TRBJ1-5; abundance: .; d_gene: .; CDR3aa: CASSSGPQPQHF
len: 14; v_gene: TRBV30; j_gene: TRBJ1-4; abundance: .; d_gene: .; CDR3aa: CAWGTGQPNEKLFF
len: 14; v_gene: TRBV20-1; j_gene: TRBJ1-2; abundance: .; d_gene: .; CDR3aa: CSGPPPGQLYGYTF
len: 15; v_gene: TRBV2; j_gene: TRBJ2-1; abundance: .; d_gene: TRBD2; CDR3aa: CASMISSGSYNEQFF
len: 17; v_gene: TRBV10-3; j_gene: TRBJ1-1; abundance: .; d_gene: .; CDR3aa: CATSGGGIGDLNTEAFF
len: 13; v_gene: TRBV6-5; j_gene: TRBJ2-1; abundance: few; d_gene: .; CDR3aa: CASSYNKIYEQFF
len: 15; v_gene: TRBV5-1; j_gene: TRBJ1-5; abundance: .; d_gene: .; CDR3aa: CASSSGDYSNQPQHF
len: 13; v_gene: TRBV29-1; j_gene: TRBJ2-7; abundance: few; d_gene: TRBD1; CDR3aa: CSVGRTGPYEQYF
len: 18; v_gene: TRBV5-1; j_gene: TRBJ2-1; abundance: .; d_gene: TRBD2; CDR3aa: CASSGGTSGGRSYNEQFF
len: 17; v_gene: TRBV9; j_gene: TRBJ2-1; abundance: .; d_gene: TRBD2; CDR3aa: CASSKGLADSSYNEQFF
len: 14; v_gene: TRBV18; j_gene: TRBJ2-2; abundance: few; d_gene: .; CDR3aa: CASSPVHTTGELFF
len: 16; v_gene: TRBV7-2; j_gene: TRBJ2-1; abundance: few; d_gene: .; CDR3aa: CASSLNSNIAYNEQFF
len: 17; v_gene: TRBV7-2; j_gene: TRBJ2-7; abundance: few; d_gene: .; CDR3aa: CASSLEGLGGSPYEQYF
len: 15; v_gene: TRBV28; j_gene: TRBJ1-5; abundance: .; d_gene: TRBD1; CDR3aa: CAGSFPGQGYQPQHF
len: 17; v_gene: TRBV4-3; j_gene: TRBJ1-1; abundance: .; d_gene: TRBD1; CDR3aa: CASSQLWGQAINTEAFF
len: 13; v_gene: TRBV6-6; j_gene: .; abundance: few; d_gene: .; CDR3aa: CASSFLGQDEQYF
len: 15; v_gene: TRBV7-9; j_gene: .; abundance: .; d_gene: .; CDR3aa: CASSLLTGVGYEQYF
len: 15; v_gene: TRBV7-2; j_gene: TRBJ2-5; abundance: few; d_gene: .; CDR3aa: CASSIGLGRQETQYF
len: 14; v_gene: TRBV20-1; j_gene: TRBJ2-4; abundance: .; d_gene: .; CDR3aa: CSALNMRGTREQYF
len: 14; v_gene: TRBV6-5; j_gene: TRBJ2-5; abundance: .; d_gene: .; CDR3aa: CASSSRGLQETQYF
len: 14; v_gene: TRBV27; j_gene: TRBJ2-3; abundance: .; d_gene: TRBD1; CDR3aa: CASRYRGSTDTQYF
len: 16; v_gene: TRBV28; j_gene: TRBJ1-1; abundance: once; d_gene: TRBD1; CDR3aa: CASSLSGRGQGTEAFF
len: 14; v_gene: TRBV6-2/TRBV6-3; j_gene: TRBJ2-1; abundance: .; d_gene: .; CDR3aa: CASTSGHRGYEQFF
len: 16; v_gene: TRBV20-1; j_gene: TRBJ2-5; abundance: few; d_gene: .; CDR3aa: CSARAPLRDGQETQYF
len: 15; v_gene: TRBV27; j_gene: TRBJ2-5; abundance: .; d_gene: .; CDR3aa: CASSPGTASQETQYF
len: 20; v_gene: TRBV7-9; j_gene: TRBJ2-1; abundance: .; d_gene: .; CDR3aa: CASSLFGFKLEGRGNNEQFF
len: 16; v_gene: TRBV15; j_gene: TRBJ1-6; abundance: .; d_gene: .; CDR3aa: CATSMNRDGPYSPLHF
len: 17; v_gene: TRBV28; j_gene: TRBJ1-6; abundance: once; d_gene: .; CDR3aa: CASSYDRLSSYNSPLHF
len: 16; v_gene: TRBV14; j_gene: TRBJ2-4; abundance: .; d_gene: TRBD2; CDR3aa: CASSQLAGGHKNIQYF
len: 13; v_gene: TRBV10-3; j_gene: TRBJ1-4; abundance: .; d_gene: .; CDR3aa: CAISESTDEKLFF
len: 15; v_gene: TRBV27; j_gene: TRBJ2-1; abundance: few; d_gene: .; CDR3aa: CASSLAPLPYNEQFF
len: 11; v_gene: TRBV12-3/TRBV12-4; j_gene: TRBJ2-1; abundance: few; d_gene: .; CDR3aa: CASSDINEQFF
len: 15; v_gene: TRBV6-2/TRBV6-3; j_gene: TRBJ2-5; abundance: .; d_gene: .; CDR3aa: CASSTPRGSLETQYF
len: 13; v_gene: TRBV29-1; j_gene: TRBJ2-5; abundance: .; d_gene: .; CDR3aa: CSVSITHGETQYF
len: 15; v_gene: TRBV20-1; j_gene: TRBJ2-7; abundance: .; d_gene: TRBD1; CDR3aa: CSARSTDRGSYEQYF
len: 14; v_gene: TRBV20-1; j_gene: .; abundance: .; d_gene: TRBD1; CDR3aa: CSATSSTGTYEQYF
len: 14; v_gene: TRBV7-9; j_gene: TRBJ1-1; abundance: .; d_gene: .; CDR3aa: CASSAQRLNTEAFF
len: 12; v_gene: TRBV7-9; j_gene: TRBJ1-6; abundance: .; d_gene: .; CDR3aa: CASSWGDSPLHF
len: 15; v_gene: TRBV27; j_gene: TRBJ2-5; abundance: .; d_gene: .; CDR3aa: CASSPFDRLRETQYF
len: 13; v_gene: TRBV6-2/TRBV6-3; j_gene: TRBJ1-2; abundance: few; d_gene: .; CDR3aa: CASRYKVGDGYTF
len: 14; v_gene: TRBV12-3/TRBV12-4; j_gene: TRBJ1-6; abundance: few; d_gene: .; CDR3aa: CASSLGQSNSPLHF
len: 11; v_gene: TRBV29-1; j_gene: TRBJ1-1; abundance: .; d_gene: .; CDR3aa: CSVEAMAEAFF
len: 13; v_gene: TRBV29-1; j_gene: TRBJ2-3; abundance: .; d_gene: .; CDR3aa: CSVVRWGMNTQYF
len: 15; v_gene: TRBV12-3/TRBV12-4; j_gene: TRBJ2-7; abundance: once; d_gene: .; CDR3aa: CASNFLGPSSYEQYF
len: 17; v_gene: TRBV5-1; j_gene: TRBJ2-7; abundance: .; d_gene: TRBD1; CDR3aa: CASSLDPRDRGSYEQYF
len: 16; v_gene: TRBV25-1; j_gene: TRBJ2-5; abundance: .; d_gene: TRBD2; CDR3aa: CASSGVTSGGRETQYF
len: 15; v_gene: TRBV7-3; j_gene: TRBJ2-3; abundance: .; d_gene: TRBD2; CDR3aa: CASSSRTRGTDTQYF
len: 14; v_gene: TRBV6-5; j_gene: TRBJ2-5; abundance: once; d_gene: .; CDR3aa: CASRRAWGQETQYF
len: 16; v_gene: TRBV29-1; j_gene: TRBJ2-4; abundance: few; d_gene: .; CDR3aa: CSVESWSSAAKNIQYF
len: 16; v_gene: TRBV7-2; j_gene: TRBJ2-3; abundance: .; d_gene: TRBD2; CDR3aa: CASSSTGLAITDTQYF
len: 14; v_gene: TRBV28; j_gene: TRBJ1-4; abundance: few; d_gene: .; CDR3aa: CASSLSRGREKLFF